Listed below are T cell receptor beta chains from one sample, sequenced in a study of T cell responses to AZD1222 COVID-19 vaccine. Some clones are missing from TCRdb's copy, which holds only in-frame ones; the method was immunoSEQ multiplex PCR. The top ten clones hold less than 2% of a sample with some 130,000 clones, about 91% of them seen once. The source was peripheral blood, collected 28 days after the second AZD1222 dose. These receptor sequences come from an adult who received the AZD1222 COVID-19 vaccine. Each CDR3 is given with its conserved first and last residue. The D gene is left open where the match is weak. Only some rows state a clone size, as once, few, many or a class for expanded clones.

TRBV14	TRBJ1-1	NA	13	NA	CASSQARGAEAFF	TGTGCCAGCAGCCAAGCTAGGGGTGCTGAAGCTTTCTTT
TRBV19	TRBJ2-3	NA	14	TRBD2	CASSRTGTTDTQYF	TGTGCCAGTAGTAGGACCGGGACTACCGATACGCAGTATTTT
TRBV18	TRBJ1-5	NA	14	NA	CASSPAGYNQPQHF	TGTGCCAGCTCACCGGCAGGGTACAATCAGCCCCAGCATTTT
TRBV4-1	TRBJ2-5	NA	16	NA	CASSLALRDYQETQYF	TGCGCCAGCAGCCTTGCCCTTCGGGACTACCAAGAGACCCAGTACTTC
TRBV15	TRBJ1-2	NA	14	NA	CATKKDRSIYGYTF	TGTGCCACCAAGAAAGATCGGTCAATCTATGGCTACACCTTC
TRBV4-1	TRBJ1-2	NA	14	NA	CASSRMDSLYGYTF	TGCGCCAGCAGCCGCATGGACTCACTCTATGGCTACACCTTC
TRBV18	TRBJ1-1	NA	13	NA	CASSPGGSTEAFF	TGTGCCAGCTCACCCGGCGGGTCCACTGAAGCTTTCTTT
TRBV6-5	TRBJ1-1	NA	13	TRBD1	CAVGRGLETEAFF	TGTGCCGTCGGAAGGGGGCTAGAGACTGAAGCTTTCTTT
TRBV7-9	TRBJ2-3	NA	16	NA	CASSWGGVLSTDTQYF	TGTGCCAGCAGCTGGGGTGGGGTCCTCAGCACAGATACGCAGTATTTT
TRBV4-3	TRBJ1-3	NA	16	NA	CASSQDPPGSGNTIYF	TGCGCCAGCAGCCAAGACCCGCCAGGATCTGGAAACACCATATATTTT
TRBV3-1/TRBV3-2	TRBJ2-5	NA	14	NA	CASSPAGLQETQYF	TGTGCCAGCAGTCCGGCAGGCCTCCAAGAGACCCAGTACTTC
TRBV7-9	TRBJ1-4	few	16	NA	CASSRGSGSRGEKLFF	TGTGCCAGCAGCCGCGGCTCAGGCTCACGTGGGGAAAAACTGTTTTTT
TRBV9	TRBJ1-6	NA	16	NA	CASSVAGDRYNSPLHF	TGTGCCAGCAGCGTAGCTGGGGATCGCTATAATTCACCCCTCCACTTT